One and the same sample provided the 32 T cell receptor beta chains below, sequenced in a study of tumor-infiltrating lymphocytes in primary liver carcinoma. Constant-region priming of approximately 500 ng total RNA yielded TCR beta cDNA. Modified slightly, ARM-PCR produced TCR beta libraries over three nested multiplex PCR rounds. The first two PCR rounds used TRBV1-TRBV30 primers with a Cbeta primer, around 10 cycles each. TCRdb called the multiplex PCR reads again in MiXCR, with one record for every CDR3 protein. The sample lists about 320,000 distinct CDR3 sequences, approximately 65% occurring once. Germline DNA was extracted alongside blood RNA, which was obtained from unsorted whole blood. Sequencing was carried out using peripheral blood. Receptors originate from a man aged 35 to 55 with primary liver carcinoma and hepatitis B virus infection.

The chain couples TRBV4-3 to TRBJ2-7; the match to TRBD1 covers 7 bases. Germline assignment: CDR1 LGHNA and CDR2 YSLEER. J gave up 1 base and V 7 bases, and 16 bases lay outside the gene matches. The CDR3 is made up of 17 amino acids. CDR3 coding DNA: TGCGCCAGCAACCTTTCACTCCCAGGACAGGATTCCTACGAGCAGTACTTC. Translating it yields CASNLSLPGQDSYEQYF.

On this clonotype: This may stem from a read error, because a much larger clone lies one nucleotide away. The rearrangement links TRBV12-2 to TRBJ2-3; the table's D call TRBD2 went unverified against the DNA. TRBV12-2 is annotated as a pseudogene. The CDR3 has 13 residues. The CDR3 loop reads CVSRKGPTDTQYF. DNA for the CDR3: TGTGTAAGTCGCAAGGGCCCTACGGATACGCAGTATTTT.

This clonotype came up once. Being one base from a much bigger clone, this may be a read error. For the CDR3, the DNA is TGTGCCAGCAGTTATGAGAGTGGGAGCTCCTACAATGAGCAGTTCTTC. Its protein product is CASSYESGSSYNEQFF. The gene calls are TRBV6-5 and TRBJ2-1; a weak D match, TRBD2 (5 bases). The CDR3 loop spans 16 amino acids. Trimming shortened V by 3 bases and J by 0 bases, and 12 bases separated the two germline ends. Germline CDR1 reads MNHEY; CDR2 reads SVGAGI.

This clonotype came up a few times. The rearrangement uses TRBV6-5 and TRBJ1-6, with a weak D call TRBD1 (5 bases). Trimming took 6 bases from V and 4 from J, leaving 19 bases between them. This CDR3 is 17 amino acids long. The germline V gene has CDR1 MNHEY and CDR2 SVGAGI. CDR3 bases: TGTGCCAGCAGGCCATCCCCCCGGGGGGAGTATAATTCACCCCTCCACTTT. This translates into CASRPSPRGEYNSPLHF.

There are a few counts of this clonotype. The genes are TRBV5-8 and TRBJ2-1; perhaps TRBD1 as D (6 bases). With 0 bases removed from V and 8 bases from J, the gap between germline ends came to 6 bases. Germline CDR1 SGHTS, CDR2 YDEGEE. This CDR3 contains 12 residues. The CDR3 region has the DNA TGTGCCAGCAGCTTGGAGGGGGATGAGCAGTTCTTC. Translated, it gives CASSLEGDEQFF. The full variable domain, its missing parts supplied by reference TRBV5-8 and TRBJ2-1, is EAGVTQSPTHLIKTRGQQATLRCSPISGHTSVYWYQQALGLGLQFLLWYDEGEERNRGNFPPRFSGRQFPNYSSELNVNALELEDSALYLCASSLEGDEQFFGPGTRLTVL.

As to this clonotype: One base away lies a much larger clone, so this may be a sequencing read error. The gene calls are TRBV10-3 and TRBJ2-3; tentative D call: TRBD2 (5 bases). Per the germline V gene, CDR1 is ENHRY and CDR2 is SYGVKD. There are 10 residues in the CDR3. This CDR3 reads CATGEDTQYF. CDR3 bases: TGTGCTACCGGGGAAGATACGCAGTATTTT.

This clonotype came up once. A read error may produce the germline difference seen at one junction end. J is TRBJ2-1 and V is TRBV12-3 or TRBV12-4; TRBD1 aligns across 9 bases. This CDR3 spans 16 amino acids. In DNA, the CDR3 is TGTGCCATCACCAAAGGGACAGGGACGATCGGAAATGGGCAGTTCTTC. Protein sequence: CAITKGTGTIGNGQFF.

In regard to this clonotype: The junction does not match germline at one end; this may be a read error. This chain connects TRBV11-2 to TRBJ2-2; possible D gene TRBD2, 5 bases. The V gene's germline CDR1 is SGHAT and CDR2 FQNNGV. The CDR3 consists of 14 residues. The CDR3 sequence: CGSSLVNSAGEQFF. CDR3 DNA: TGTGGCAGCAGCTTAGTGAATTCGGCCGGGGAGCAGTTTTTT.

Details on this clonotype: A clone one base away is much larger, so this may be a read error. V and J are TRBV12-3 or TRBV12-4 and TRBJ2-2; maybe TRBD1 (6 bases). The CDR3 extends over 15 amino acids. The CDR3 nucleotides read TGTGCCAGCAGCCGGACAGCGACGAAGACCGGGGAGCTGTTTTTT. Protein product: CASSRTATKTGELFF.

This clonotype was seen once. The rearrangement uses TRBV11-1 and TRBJ2-7; no clear D gene. This CDR3 region has 11 residues. The germline V gene has CDR1 SGHAT and CDR2 FQDESV (reference sequence). The V gene lost 7 bases and the J gene lost 12 bases, with 16 bases spanning the gap. This chain's CDR3 is CASTKGYELYF. CDR3 sequence (DNA): TGTGCCAGCACTAAGGGCTACGAACTGTACTTC.

Of note for this clonotype: This clone may be a read error of a much larger clone one base away. This CDR3 is missing its conserved last phenylalanine or tryptophan, likely due to a read error. J is TRBJ1-1 and V is TRBV5-1; a weak D match, TRBD1 (5 bases). This CDR3 region has 13 residues. Trimming stripped 4 bases from V and 5 bases from J, with 12 bases between. The germline V gene has CDR1 SGHRS and CDR2 YFSETQ. DNA for the CDR3: TGCGCCAGCAGCATAGCAGGGAGAACTGAAGCTTTCCTT. It translates to CASSIAGRTEAFL.

In DNA, the CDR3 is TGTGCCAGCAGGCGACAGGGCGGGGACACCATATATTTT. Protein: CASRRQGGDTIYF. V and J are TRBV6-1 and TRBJ1-3, with 7 positions matching TRBD1. V shed 6 bases, J shed 8 bases, and the junction held 7 bases outside the gene matches. Germline V lookup: CDR1 MNHNS, CDR2 SASEGT. This CDR3 comprises 13 residues.

Comments on this clonotype: At one of its ends the junction is not consistent with the germline gene, which may arise from a read error. The chain recombines TRBV29-1 with TRBJ1-1; the D gene is possibly TRBD1 (5 bases). Germline CDR1 reads SQVTM; CDR2 reads ANQGSEA. The CDR3 consists of 15 residues. The CDR3 reads CSVDSGWGMRTEAFF. The DNA for the CDR3 is TGCAGTGTTGACAGTGGGTGGGGGATGAGGACTGAAGCTTTCTTT.

In its sample, this clonotype was seen a few times. A much larger clonotype is one base distant, so this may be a read error. A read error is likely, as this CDR3 ends without the conserved phenylalanine or tryptophan. The chain carries TRBV29-1 and TRBJ2-5; TRBD1 agrees at 8 bases. Germline V gene data show CDR1 as SQVTM and CDR2 as ANQGSEA. The CDR3 totals 13 residues. J gave up 1 base and V 7 bases, and 5 bases lay outside the gene matches. The CDR3 nucleotides are TGCAGCGCCTCGGGGACAGGCCAAGAGACCCAGTACTCC. It translates to CSASGTGQETQYS.

A note on this clonotype: A read error may account for a junction end that differs from germline. The V gene is TRBV6-6, the J gene TRBJ2-2, with TRBD1 identical over 12 bases. The CDR3 has 16 residues. The germline gives CDR1 MNHNY, CDR2 SVGAGI (reference sequence). CDR3 nucleotides: TGTGTCAGCAGTTCCCGGGACAGGGGGCGCGGCGGGGAGCTGTTTTTT. This translates into CVSSSRDRGRGGELFF.

A remark on this clonotype: The junction differs from germline at one of its ends, possibly a read error. This rearrangement joins TRBV28 to TRBJ1-4, with 10 bases that match TRBD1. There are 16 residues in the CDR3. Germline V lookup: CDR1 MDHEN, CDR2 SYDVKM. This CDR3 is CASSLTGGDGNEKLFF. The DNA of the CDR3 is TGTGCCAGCAGTTTGACAGGGGGCGATGGTAATGAAAAACTTTTTTTT.

The chain employs TRBV12-3 or TRBV12-4 and TRBJ2-7, with D perhaps TRBD2 (6 bases). The CDR3 spans 14 residues. V gave up 7 bases and J gave up 2 bases, with 15 bases separating them. The CDR3 DNA sequence: TGTGCCAGCAATCAGGGACCGGGAGCCTACGAGCAGTACTTC. It codes for CASNQGPGAYEQYF.

This clonotype came up many times. The chain employs TRBV6-5 and TRBJ2-3, with 8 bases matching TRBD2. Germline lookup yields CDR1 MNHEY and CDR2 SVGAGI. The CDR3 consists of 14 residues. J gave up 9 bases and V 8 bases, and 13 bases lay outside the gene matches. CDR3 bases: TGTGCCAGCCGGGAGGGGGGCGGGAGAGAAACGCAGTATTTT. Residues: CASREGGGRETQYF.

This clonotype was detected a few times. One end of the junction does not line up with germline, which may come from a read error. The chain joins TRBV11-2 to TRBJ1-4, with 11 bases fitting TRBD1. CDR1 and CDR2 (germline): SGHAT, FQNNGV. CDR3 size: 14 residues. The CDR3 loop reads CANSLGQGAEKLFF. CDR3 DNA sequence: TGTGCCAACAGCCTCGGACAGGGGGCGGAAAAACTGTTCTTT.

This clonotype showed up many times. V and J are TRBV13 and TRBJ2-5; 8 positions agree with TRBD2. This CDR3 is 15 amino acids long. Germline CDR1 reads PRHDT; CDR2 reads FYEKMQ (reference sequence). The J segment lost 2 bases and the V segment lost 0 bases, leaving 2 bases of the junction unmatched. Here the CDR3 DNA reads TGTGCCAGCAGCTTAGGAGCGGGAGAACAAGAGACCCAGTACTTC. Translation gives CASSLGAGEQETQYF.

This rearrangement joins TRBV6-2 or TRBV6-3 to TRBJ1-5; possibly TRBD1 or TRBD2 for D (5 bases each). The tail of the sequence fits TRBJ2-3 better, so the J call may be wrong. This CDR3 has 13 amino acids. From germline, CDR1 is MNHEY and CDR2 SVGEGT. The CDR3 reads CASTAGANQPQYF. Here the CDR3 DNA reads TGTGCCAGCACTGCCGGGGCCAATCAGCCCCAGTATTTT.

To note about this clonotype: At one end the junction does not follow the germline gene, possibly because of a read error. V gene TRBV11-2 combines with J gene TRBJ2-7; TRBD2 matches at 7 bases. Per the germline V gene, CDR1 is SGHAT and CDR2 is FQNNGV. The CDR3 extends over 16 amino acids. The CDR3 sequence: CASGLESSGYRYEQYF. The CDR3 DNA follows: TGTGCCAGCGGCTTAGAGTCTAGCGGTTACCGCTACGAGCAGTACTTC.

Worth noting for this clonotype: A read error may explain this, as a much larger clone is one base away. The rearrangement links TRBV6-5 to TRBJ2-3, with no clear D. The CDR3 runs to 15 residues. In germline, CDR1 is MNHEY, CDR2 SVGAGI. V lost 6 bases to trimming and J lost 2 bases, with 15 bases between them. The DNA for the CDR3 is TGTGCCAGCAGCTACCTTACCGACCACACAGATACGCAGTATTTT. Translating it yields CASSYLTDHTDTQYF.

Concerning this clonotype itself: Given a much more abundant clone one base away, this may be a read error. The V call is TRBV6-1, the J call TRBJ2-1; TRBD2 aligns across 9 bases. The germline V gene encodes CDR1 MNHNS and CDR2 SASEGT. The CDR3 sequence is 14 residues long. CDR3 in DNA: TGTGTCAGCAAGCGGGAGGACTCCTACAATGAGCAGTTCTTC. Translated: CVSKREDSYNEQFF.

This clonotype came up a few times. This sequence joins TRBV5-4 and TRBJ2-3; tentatively, D is TRBD1 (6 bases). Germline V gene lookup returns CDR1 SGHNT and CDR2 YYREEE (reference sequence). Trimming cost V 4 bases and J 4 bases, with 16 bases left between them. The length of the CDR3 is 15 residues. The DNA for the CDR3 is TGTGCCAGCAGCGCCCGGGACACTGGATCAGATACGCAGTATTTT. This encodes CASSARDTGSDTQYF.

As to this clonotype: A much larger clone differs from this one at a single base, so this may be a read error. The rearrangement links TRBV4-2 to TRBJ1-4; 7 bases map to TRBD1. The CDR3 spans 13 residues. Germline CDR1 LGHNA, CDR2 YNFKEQ. CDR3 coding DNA: TGTCCCAGCAGCCAGGGGGTTAATGAAAAACTGTTTTTT. This sequence encodes CPSSQGVNEKLFF.

For this clonotype: A read error may explain this, as a much larger clone is one base away. This chain uses TRBV13 with TRBJ2-3, with D hard to call. Between the trimmed V and J ends, which lost 2 bases and 3 bases, there was a span of 15 bases. CDR1 is PRHDT and CDR2 is FYEKMQ in the germline V gene (reference sequence). The CDR3 length is 16 residues. The CDR3 region has the DNA TGTGCCAGCAGCTTACCTCTAGGAAGGAGAACAGATACGCAGTATTTT. Its protein product is CASSLPLGRRTDTQYF.

This clonotype showed up just once. The rearrangement links TRBV12-3 or TRBV12-4 to TRBJ2-7, with TRBD1 as a possible D gene (5 bases). This CDR3 has 13 amino acids. Trimming took off 6 bases at V and 6 bases at J, with 15 bases between the two ends. The CDR3 sequence: CASRPRTSGEQYF. DNA for the CDR3: TGTGCCAGCAGACCCAGGACAAGTGGCGAGCAGTACTTC.

Details on this clonotype: One end of the junction is discordant with germline, which a read error may explain. This chain links TRBV6-6 with TRBJ2-2; D ambiguous. This CDR3 is 13 amino acids long. Germline CDR1 and CDR2: MNHNY and SVGAGI (reference sequence). CDR3 residues: CDSSLPGTGELFF. CDR3 bases: TGTGACAGCAGTTTGCCTGGAACCGGGGAGCTGTTTTTT.

Note on this clonotype: Possible read error: a much larger clone is one base away. This sequence joins TRBV6-1 and TRBJ2-2, with TRBD1 matching over 7 bases. V lost 5 bases to trimming and J lost 0 bases; unmatched junction nucleotides: 9. The germline CDR1 and CDR2 sequences are MNHNS and SASEGT. The CDR3 contains 17 residues. CDR3 DNA: TGTGCCAGCAGTTACCGGGACAGAAACTCGAACACCGGGGAGCTGTTTTTT. Translation: CASSYRDRNSNTGELFF.

To note about this clonotype: The junction differs from germline at one of its ends, possibly a read error. This chain links TRBV4-1 with TRBJ2-7; D not certain. CDR1 is MGHRA and CDR2 is YSYEKL in the germline V gene. The length of the CDR3 is 14 residues. The CDR3, as DNA: TGCGCAAGCAGCCCGCCGCCTTCCTCCTACGAGCAGTACTTC. This sequence encodes CASSPPPSSYEQYF.

Worth noting for this clonotype: Sequence at one end of the junction differs from germline and may be a read error. The rearrangement joins TRBV5-4 to TRBJ2-1; D may correspond to TRBD1 or TRBD2 (6 bases each). Germline V gene data show CDR1 as SGHNT and CDR2 as YYREEE (reference sequence). This CDR3 is 16 amino acids long. CDR3 loop: CASSTRGVDSYNEQLF. The CDR3 bases are TGTGCCAGCAGCACGAGGGGGGTCGATTCCTACAATGAGCAGTTATTC.